This TCR beta chain stems from a study of T cells in Graves' hyperthyroidism and ophthalmopathy. V was cut by 7 bases and J by 7 bases, with 19 bases left in between. CDR1 is SQVTM, CDR2 ANQGSEA, per germline. This CDR3 region has 14 residues. With respect to this clonotype: Its antigen remains unidentified.

Source material for PBMCs was more than 7.5 ml fresh peripheral blood. Whole-study results and caveats: The model identified upcoming ophthalmopathy a median about 7.1 months ahead of onset. Most expanded thyroid clonotypes above 0.001 also appeared in blood.

RNA transcripts were the template for amplifying TCR beta CDR3 regions. TCR CDR3 regions were first amplified by RT-PCR with HTBI primers. MiXCR, applied by TCRdb to the multiplex PCR reads, yields one record per CDR3 protein. This sample has about 320,000 distinct CDR3 sequences, with over 15% found just once. The material sequenced was blood. The sequence came from a man aged 25 to 40 with Graves' hyperthyroidism. The chain employs TRBV29-1 and TRBJ2-2; a possible D gene is TRBD2 (5 bases). CDR3 residues: CSAKRRKRSGELFF. CDR3 DNA sequence: TGCAGCGCGAAGCGGCGGAAGAGGAGCGGGGAGCTGTTTTTT.